This passage covers 3 T cell receptor beta chains from one sample sequenced in a study of T cells after posttransplantation cyclophosphamide. Using immunoSEQ multiplex PCR, the repertoire was profiled, and TCRdb retains in-frame clones only, with some absent. The sample has under 50,000 clones, none seen only once. Sequencing was done on a sample of PBMCs. Receptors originate from a woman aged 50 to 60 in good health and a related stem cell transplant donor.

This clone came up many times. The chain employs TRBV2 and TRBJ2-5; 10 bases line up with TRBD1. The CDR3 extends over 14 amino acids. Germline V gene sequence: CDR1 SNHLY, CDR2 FYNNEI. V was pared by 6 bases and J by 7 bases, with 8 bases of the junction left unmatched. The CDR3 here is CASRAGQGYGTQYF. The CDR3 DNA is TGTGCCAGCAGAGCGGGACAGGGGTATGGGACCCAGTACTTC.

This clone has ten or more counts. The J gene is TRBJ2-5, the V gene TRBV18, with TRBD1 matching over 9 bases. Germline V gene lookup returns CDR1 KGHSH and CDR2 LQKENI. Unmatched junction bases numbered 1, after V lost 1 base and J lost 4 bases. The CDR3 consists of 14 residues. CDR3 in amino acids: CASSPQGQGETQYF. CDR3 DNA: TGTGCCAGCTCACCACAGGGACAGGGAGAGACCCAGTACTTC.

The sample holds many counts of this clone. V is TRBV5-1 and J is TRBJ1-1; 10 bases agree with TRBD1. This CDR3 comprises 14 residues. From germline, CDR1 is SGHRS and CDR2 YFSETQ. With 5 bases clipped from V and 5 bases from J, the junction kept 6 bases outside the gene matches. The CDR3 DNA reads as TGCGCCAGCAGTTCTGGGACAGGGGAAACTGAAGCTTTCTTT. It yields the protein CASSSGTGETEAFF. The variable domain in full, completed from reference TRBV5-1 and TRBJ1-1, reads KAGVTQTPRYLIKTRGQQVTLSCSPISGHRSVSWYQQTPGQGLQFLFEYFSETQRNKGNFPGRFSGRQFSNSRSEMNVSTLELGDSALYLCASSSGTGETEAFFGQGTRLTVV.